The rows below give T cell receptor beta chains drawn from one sample of a study of a mutant IDH1 vaccine in newly diagnosed glioma. These TCRs' antigens remain unknown. The method was immunoSEQ multiplex PCR; TCRdb's version includes in-frame clones alone and lacks a portion of them. Of about 36,000 clones in the sample, 80% were seen once. Here the sequenced sample was peripheral blood mononuclear cells (PBMCs), taken from a glioma patient whose treatment included an IDH1 peptide vaccine. The receptor set was obtained from a woman in her thirties with glioma. Some clones in this sample may be carry-over from other donors' samples. Both conserved end residues are part of each CDR3. A D gene is named only where the DNA matches it firmly. Size values are once, few and many counts, or a class for expanded clones, and some rows have none.

NA,TRBV7-6,NA,TRBJ1-1,CASSLDRVNTEAFF,TGTGCCAGCAGCTTAGACAGGGTGAACACTGAAGCTTTCTTT
NA,TRBV11-3,NA,TRBJ1-5,CASSQDSNQPQHF,TGTGCCAGCAGCCAGGACAGCAATCAGCCCCAGCATTTT
NA,TRBV18,NA,TRBJ1-1,CASSPGGGLGAEAFF,TGTGCCAGCTCACCGGGCGGGGGGCTTGGGGCTGAAGCTTTCTTT
NA,TRBV7-2,NA,TRBJ1-2,CASSLNRASYGYTF,TGTGCCAGCAGCTTAAACAGGGCCAGCTATGGCTACACCTTC
TRBD1,TRBV6-4,once,TRBJ1-2,CASSESETGLGHYGYTF,TGTGCCAGCAGTGAATCAGAGACAGGGCTCGGGCACTATGGCTACACCTTC
NA,TRBV9,NA,TRBJ2-2,CASSVTDTGELFF,TGTGCCAGCAGCGTGACAGACACCGGGGAGCTGTTTTTT
NA,TRBV9,NA,TRBJ2-5,CASSARDRTQETQYF,TGTGCCAGCAGCGCGAGGGACCGCACCCAAGAGACCCAGTACTTC
TRBD2,TRBV4-1,NA,TRBJ2-7,CASSSRPGGGEQYF,TGCGCCAGCAGCTCAAGGCCTGGGGGGGGCGAGCAGTACTTC
TRBD1,TRBV28,NA,TRBJ2-1,CASGTGEGYEQFF,TGTGCCAGCGGGACAGGGGAAGGTTATGAGCAGTTCTTC
NA,TRBV10-2,NA,TRBJ1-1,CASTDTYTEAFF,TGCGCCAGCACGGACACCTACACTGAAGCTTTCTTT
NA,TRBV5-1,NA,TRBJ1-4,CASKGPNNEKLFF,TGCGCCAGCAAAGGACCCAATAATGAAAAACTGTTTTTT
NA,TRBV9,once,TRBJ2-5,CASSASRGSGETQYF,TGTGCCAGCAGCGCCTCGCGGGGTTCTGGGGAGACCCAGTACTTC
NA,TRBV28,NA,TRBJ1-5,CASSLGRAENQPQHF,TGTGCCAGCAGTTTGGGCAGGGCGGAGAATCAGCCCCAGCATTTT
NA,TRBV9,NA,TRBJ2-2,CASSVADGELFF,TGTGCCAGCAGCGTAGCGGACGGGGAGCTGTTTTTT
TRBD1,TRBV6-1,NA,TRBJ1-2,CASRVTGAAVGYTF,TGTGCCAGCAGGGTTACAGGGGCCGCTGTTGGGTACACCTTC
TRBD2,TRBV11-2,NA,TRBJ2-2,CASSPGRLAGGGELFF,TGTGCCAGCAGCCCAGGGAGGCTAGCGGGAGGAGGGGAGCTGTTTTTT
TRBD1,TRBV4-1,NA,TRBJ1-5,CASSQDPTGDQPQHF,TGCGCCAGCAGCCAAGACCCGACAGGGGATCAGCCCCAGCATTTT
TRBD1,TRBV18,few,TRBJ1-5,CASSATGGDSNQPQHF,TGTGCCAGCTCTGCGACAGGGGGGGATAGCAATCAGCCCCAGCATTTT
TRBD2,TRBV9,NA,TRBJ2-3,CASSSPGGASTDTQYF,TGTGCCAGCAGCTCCCCGGGGGGGGCCTCCACAGATACGCAGTATTTT
NA,TRBV29-1,NA,TRBJ2-3,CSVEVGGSTDTQYF,TGCAGCGTTGAAGTGGGGGGAAGCACAGATACGCAGTATTTT
NA,TRBV15,once,TRBJ1-1,CATSRDGGKTEAFF,TGTGCCACCAGCAGAGATGGAGGTAAGACTGAAGCTTTCTTT
NA,TRBV18,few,TRBJ1-5,CASSPGVSNQPQHF,TGTGCCAGCTCACCAGGGGTTAGCAATCAGCCCCAGCATTTT
NA,TRBV27,NA,TRBJ2-1,CASSPKGRQGWTSLHPGEQFF,TGTGCCAGCAGTCCAAAGGGGAGACAGGGGTGGACTAGCCTCCACCCCGGGGAGCAGTTCTTC
NA,TRBV27,NA,TRBJ1-4,CASSLLINEKLFF,TGTGCCAGCAGTTTATTAATAAATGAAAAACTGTTTTTT
TRBD2,TRBV27,NA,TRBJ2-1,CASSSGLAGTNEQFF,TGTGCCAGCAGTTCTGGACTAGCGGGAACCAATGAGCAGTTCTTC
TRBD2,TRBV30,NA,TRBJ2-1,CAWSGSGRRDEQFF,TGTGCCTGGAGTGGAAGCGGGAGGCGGGATGAGCAGTTCTTC
TRBD2,TRBV6-5,once,TRBJ2-1,CASSTSGTRRDEQFF,TGTGCCAGCAGTACCTCCGGGACTAGACGCGATGAGCAGTTCTTC
NA,TRBV19,NA,TRBJ1-1,CASSPVGTEAFF,TGTGCCAGTAGCCCGGTTGGTACTGAAGCTTTCTTT
TRBD2,TRBV2,NA,TRBJ2-5,CASSEVGLAGGPEETQYF,TGTGCCAGCAGTGAGGTGGGACTAGCGGGAGGGCCGGAGGAGACCCAGTACTTC
TRBD1,TRBV29-1,NA,TRBJ2-7,CSVEGTGTTYEQYF,TGCAGCGTTGAGGGGACAGGGACTACCTACGAGCAGTACTTC
NA,TRBV29-1,NA,TRBJ2-1,CSVPEYNEQFF,TGCAGCGTTCCGGAGTACAATGAGCAGTTCTTC
TRBD2,TRBV19,NA,TRBJ2-1,CASSLGLAETEQFF,TGTGCCAGTAGCCTCGGACTAGCGGAAACTGAGCAGTTCTTC
NA,TRBV11-2,few,TRBJ1-5,CASSLDLNQPQHF,TGTGCCAGCAGCTTAGACCTGAATCAGCCCCAGCATTTT
TRBD2,TRBV2,NA,TRBJ2-1,CASTKVRRGLAGKYNEQFF,TGTGCCAGCACCAAGGTGAGAAGGGGACTAGCGGGAAAGTACAATGAGCAGTTCTTC
NA,TRBV7-2,few,TRBJ2-5,CASSLGVGRTQETQYF,TGTGCCAGCAGCTTAGGGGTAGGGCGGACCCAAGAGACCCAGTACTTC
TRBD2,TRBV27,few,TRBJ2-1,CASSPTSGAYNEQFF,TGTGCCAGCAGCCCGACTAGCGGAGCTTACAATGAGCAGTTCTTC
NA,TRBV14,NA,TRBJ2-7,CASSQDRITGRSYEQYF,TGTGCCAGCAGCCAAGATAGGATTACAGGAAGAAGCTACGAGCAGTACTTC
NA,TRBV7-8,NA,TRBJ2-4,CAVQRGGKNIQYF,TGTGCCGTTCAGAGGGGAGGCAAAAACATTCAGTACTTC
TRBD2,TRBV7-8,NA,TRBJ2-3,CASSLGREGDTQYF,TGTGCCAGCAGCTTAGGTCGGGAGGGCGATACGCAGTATTTT
TRBD2,TRBV6-1,NA,TRBJ2-1,CASRTLAGVSGEQFF,TGTGCCAGCAGAACTCTAGCGGGAGTGAGTGGTGAGCAGTTCTTC
TRBD2,TRBV27,NA,TRBJ2-7,CASSGTSGYEQYF,TGTGCCAGCAGCGGGACTAGCGGCTACGAGCAGTACTTC
NA,TRBV5-8,NA,TRBJ1-2,CASSLKYGYTF,TGTGCCAGCAGCTTGAAGTATGGCTACACCTTC
TRBD2,TRBV7-3,NA,TRBJ2-1,CASSSPLDQRENGEQFF,TGTGCCAGCAGCTCCCCTTTAGACCAGCGGGAGAACGGTGAGCAGTTCTTC
NA,TRBV11-2,NA,TRBJ2-7,CASSIGLQGEQYF,TGTGCCAGCAGCATAGGCCTCCAAGGAGAACAGTACTTC